The sequence of this TCR beta chain was determined in a study of shared clonotypes between healthy human individuals. Turning to this clone: Its antigen remains unidentified.

The V end lost 11 bases, the J end lost 1 base, and 9 bases lay between the germline ends. CDR1 is SNHLY, CDR2 FYNNEI, per germline. The CDR3 runs to 12 residues. TCRdb keeps only in-frame clones here, not all; method: immunoSEQ multiplex PCR. The data hold roughly 1,500,000 clones, with around 98.5% observed a single time. Findings of the study overall: The diversity represented, both genetic and in exposure history, was limited by few donors.

The clonotype was recovered from a man under 40 in good health. Sequencing was carried out using naive CD4+ T cells sorted from blood. The subset here: CD45RA+ positively selected. This sequence joins TRBV2 and TRBJ1-5, with D unresolved. The CDR3 coding sequence is TGTGCCGGTGGACGGAGCAATCAGCCCCAGCATTTT. It yields the protein CAGGRSNQPQHF.